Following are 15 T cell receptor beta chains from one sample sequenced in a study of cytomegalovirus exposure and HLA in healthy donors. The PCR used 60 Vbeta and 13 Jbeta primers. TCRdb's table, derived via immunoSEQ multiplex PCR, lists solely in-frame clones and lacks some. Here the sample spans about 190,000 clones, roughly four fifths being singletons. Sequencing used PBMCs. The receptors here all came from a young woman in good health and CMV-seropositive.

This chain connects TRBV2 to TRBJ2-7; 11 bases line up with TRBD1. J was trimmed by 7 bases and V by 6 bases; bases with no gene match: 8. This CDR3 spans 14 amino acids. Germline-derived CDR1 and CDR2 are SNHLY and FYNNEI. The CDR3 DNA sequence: TGTGCCAGCAGGGAGGACAGGGGGCTTCGGGAGCAGTACTTC. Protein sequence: CASREDRGLREQYF.

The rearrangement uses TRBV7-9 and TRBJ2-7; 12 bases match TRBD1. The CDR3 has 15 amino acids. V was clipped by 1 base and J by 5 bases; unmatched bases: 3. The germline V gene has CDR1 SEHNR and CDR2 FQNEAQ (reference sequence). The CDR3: CASSLGGTGGHEQYF. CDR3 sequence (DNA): TGTGCCAGCAGCTTAGGAGGGACAGGGGGCCACGAGCAGTACTTC.

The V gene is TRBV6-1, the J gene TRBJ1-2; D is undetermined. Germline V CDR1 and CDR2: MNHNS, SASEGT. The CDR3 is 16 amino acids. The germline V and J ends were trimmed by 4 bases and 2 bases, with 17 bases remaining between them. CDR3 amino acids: CASSVPFSAGNYGYTF. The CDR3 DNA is TGTGCCAGCAGTGTACCCTTTTCAGCAGGAAACTATGGCTACACCTTC.

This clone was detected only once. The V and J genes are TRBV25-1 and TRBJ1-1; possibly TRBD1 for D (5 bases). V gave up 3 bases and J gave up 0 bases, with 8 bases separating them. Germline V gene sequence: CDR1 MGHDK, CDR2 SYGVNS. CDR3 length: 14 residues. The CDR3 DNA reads TGTGCCAGCAGTGAGTACAGGATGAACACTGAAGCTTTCTTT. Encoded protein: CASSEYRMNTEAFF.

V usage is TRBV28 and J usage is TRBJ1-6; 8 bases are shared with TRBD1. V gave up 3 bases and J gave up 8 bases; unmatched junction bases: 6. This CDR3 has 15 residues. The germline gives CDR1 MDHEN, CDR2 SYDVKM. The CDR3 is CASSFSPDRDSPLHF. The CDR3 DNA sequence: TGTGCCAGCAGTTTTTCACCGGACAGGGATTCACCCCTCCACTTT.

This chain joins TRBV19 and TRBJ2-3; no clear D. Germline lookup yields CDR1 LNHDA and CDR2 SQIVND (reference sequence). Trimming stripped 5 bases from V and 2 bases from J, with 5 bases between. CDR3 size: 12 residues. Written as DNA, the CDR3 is TGTGCCAGTAGTCCTAACACAGATACGCAGTATTTT. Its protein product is CASSPNTDTQYF.

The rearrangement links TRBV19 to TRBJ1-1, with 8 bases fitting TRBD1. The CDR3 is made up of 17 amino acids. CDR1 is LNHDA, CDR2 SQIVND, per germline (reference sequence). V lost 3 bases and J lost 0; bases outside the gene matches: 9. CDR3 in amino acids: CASSMLRGLDVNTEAFF. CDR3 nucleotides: TGTGCCAGTAGTATGCTCAGGGGGCTGGACGTGAACACTGAAGCTTTCTTT.

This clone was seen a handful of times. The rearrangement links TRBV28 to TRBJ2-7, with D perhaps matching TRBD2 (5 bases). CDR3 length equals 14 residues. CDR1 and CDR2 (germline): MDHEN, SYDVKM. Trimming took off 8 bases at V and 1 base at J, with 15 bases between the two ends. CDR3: CASHFGLGSYEQYF. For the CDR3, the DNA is TGTGCCAGCCATTTCGGACTGGGGTCCTACGAGCAGTACTTC.

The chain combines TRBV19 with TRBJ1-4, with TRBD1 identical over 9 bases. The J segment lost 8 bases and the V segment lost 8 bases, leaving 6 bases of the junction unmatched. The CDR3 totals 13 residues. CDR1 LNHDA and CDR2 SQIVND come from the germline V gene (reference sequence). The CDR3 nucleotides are TGTGCCAGTTCACAGGGGGCGAGAGAAAAACTGTTTTTT. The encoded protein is CASSQGAREKLFF. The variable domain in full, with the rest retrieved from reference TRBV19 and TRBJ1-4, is DGGITQSPKYLFRKEGQNVTLSCEQNLNHDAMYWYRQDPGQGLRLIYYSQIVNDFQKGDIAEGYSVSREKKESFPLTVTSAQKNPTAFYLCASSQGAREKLFFGSGTQLSVL.

CDR3 DNA: TGTGCCAGCAGCTTAGGGGGTAGCGCTAACTATGGCTACACCTTC. Its translation is CASSLGGSANYGYTF. The chain is built from TRBV11-2 and TRBJ1-2; no firm D call. The CDR3 has 15 residues. Germline CDR1 and CDR2: SGHAT and FQNNGV. Trimming removed 1 base at V and 0 bases at J, with 9 bases between.

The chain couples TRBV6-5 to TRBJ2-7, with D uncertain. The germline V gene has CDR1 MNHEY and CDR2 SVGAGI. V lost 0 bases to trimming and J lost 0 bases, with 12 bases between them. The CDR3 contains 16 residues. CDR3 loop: CASSYSRDWSSYEQYF. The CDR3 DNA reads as TGTGCCAGCAGTTACTCGCGCGACTGGAGCTCCTACGAGCAGTACTTC.

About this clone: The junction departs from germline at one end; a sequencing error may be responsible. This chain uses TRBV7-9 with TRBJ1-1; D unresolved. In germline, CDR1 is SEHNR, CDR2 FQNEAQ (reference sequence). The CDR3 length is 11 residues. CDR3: CSSSFGTEAFF. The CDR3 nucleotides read TGTTCCAGCAGCTTCGGCACTGAAGCTTTCTTT.

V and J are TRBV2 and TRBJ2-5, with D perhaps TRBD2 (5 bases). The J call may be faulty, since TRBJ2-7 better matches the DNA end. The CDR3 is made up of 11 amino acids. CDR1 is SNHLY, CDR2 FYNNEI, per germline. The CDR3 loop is CASTLRDEQYF. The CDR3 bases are TGTGCCAGCACCCTGCGGGACGAGCAGTACTTC.

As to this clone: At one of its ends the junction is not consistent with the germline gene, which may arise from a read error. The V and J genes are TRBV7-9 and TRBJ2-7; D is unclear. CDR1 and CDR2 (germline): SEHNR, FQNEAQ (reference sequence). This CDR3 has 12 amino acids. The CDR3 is CSSSLDGYRQYF. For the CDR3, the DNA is TGTTCCAGCAGCTTAGACGGTTACCGGCAGTACTTC.

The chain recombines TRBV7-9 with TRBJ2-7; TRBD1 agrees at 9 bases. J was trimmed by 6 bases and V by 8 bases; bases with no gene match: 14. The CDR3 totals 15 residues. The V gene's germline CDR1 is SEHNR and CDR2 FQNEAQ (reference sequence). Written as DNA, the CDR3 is TGTGCCAGCGTTCCCTGGACAGGGGAGTTGGGCGAGCAGTACTTC. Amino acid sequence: CASVPWTGELGEQYF.